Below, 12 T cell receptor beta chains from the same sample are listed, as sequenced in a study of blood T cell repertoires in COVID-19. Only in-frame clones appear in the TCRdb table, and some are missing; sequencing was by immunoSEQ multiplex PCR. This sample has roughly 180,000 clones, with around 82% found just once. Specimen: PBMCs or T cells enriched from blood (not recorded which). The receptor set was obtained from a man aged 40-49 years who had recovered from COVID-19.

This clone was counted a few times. The CDR3 bases are TGCGCCAGCAGTAACCATAGGACGGACTGGGGGGATCAGCCCCAGCATTTT. It codes for CASSNHRTDWGDQPQHF. The chain employs TRBV10-2 and TRBJ1-5, with a tentative D call TRBD1 (5 bases). CDR1 WSHSY and CDR2 SAAADI come from the germline V gene. The V gene lost 5 bases and the J gene lost 5 bases, with 22 bases spanning the gap. The CDR3 length is 17 residues.

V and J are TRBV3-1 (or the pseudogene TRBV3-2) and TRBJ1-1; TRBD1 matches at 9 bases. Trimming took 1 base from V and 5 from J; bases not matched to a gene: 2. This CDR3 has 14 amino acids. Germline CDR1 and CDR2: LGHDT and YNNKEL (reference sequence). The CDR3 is CASSQGQGETEAFF. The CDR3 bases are TGTGCCAGCAGCCAAGGACAGGGGGAAACTGAAGCTTTCTTT.

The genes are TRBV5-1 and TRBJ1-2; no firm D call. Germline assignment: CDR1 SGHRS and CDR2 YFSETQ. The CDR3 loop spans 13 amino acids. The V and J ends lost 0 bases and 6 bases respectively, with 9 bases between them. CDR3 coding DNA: TGCGCCAGCAGCTTGGCGGTCGAGAATGGCTACACCTTC. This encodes CASSLAVENGYTF.

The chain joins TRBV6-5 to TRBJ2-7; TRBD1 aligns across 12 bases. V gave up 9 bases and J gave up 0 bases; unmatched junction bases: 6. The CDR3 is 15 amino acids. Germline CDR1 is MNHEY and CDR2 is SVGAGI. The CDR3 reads CASARDRGHSYEQYV. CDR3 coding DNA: TGTGCCAGTGCCAGGGACAGGGGGCACTCCTACGAGCAGTACGTC.

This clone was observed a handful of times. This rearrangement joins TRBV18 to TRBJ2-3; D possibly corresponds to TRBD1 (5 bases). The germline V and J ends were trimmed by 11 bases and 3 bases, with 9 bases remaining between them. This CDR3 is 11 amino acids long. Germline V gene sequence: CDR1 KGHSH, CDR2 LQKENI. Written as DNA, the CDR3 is TGTGCCTCCAGGGATACAGATACGCAGTATTTT. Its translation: CASRDTDTQYF.

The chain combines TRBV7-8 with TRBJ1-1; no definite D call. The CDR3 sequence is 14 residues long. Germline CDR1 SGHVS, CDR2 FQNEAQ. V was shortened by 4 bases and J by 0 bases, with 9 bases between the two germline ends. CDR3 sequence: CASSYLNMNTEAFF. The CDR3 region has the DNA TGTGCCAGCAGCTATCTGAACATGAACACTGAAGCTTTCTTT.

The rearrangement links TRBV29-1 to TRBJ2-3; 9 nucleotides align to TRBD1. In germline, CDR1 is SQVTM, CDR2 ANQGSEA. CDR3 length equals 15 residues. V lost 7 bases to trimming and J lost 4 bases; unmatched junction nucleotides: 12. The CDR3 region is CSGWSGTGKADTQYF. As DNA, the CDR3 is TGCAGCGGATGGAGCGGGACAGGGAAGGCAGATACGCAGTATTTT.

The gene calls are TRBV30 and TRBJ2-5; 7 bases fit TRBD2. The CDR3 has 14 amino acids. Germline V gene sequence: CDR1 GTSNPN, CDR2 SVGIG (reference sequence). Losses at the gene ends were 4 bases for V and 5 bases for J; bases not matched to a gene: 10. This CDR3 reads CAWTRNLGGETQYF. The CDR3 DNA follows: TGTGCCTGGACAAGGAATTTGGGGGGGGAGACCCAGTACTTC.

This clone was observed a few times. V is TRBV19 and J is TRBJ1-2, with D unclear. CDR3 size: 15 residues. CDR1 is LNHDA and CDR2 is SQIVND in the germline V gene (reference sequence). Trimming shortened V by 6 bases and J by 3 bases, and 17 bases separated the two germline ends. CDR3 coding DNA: TGTGCCAGTAGGGAGCTGGGGAGTCGGGACTATGGCTACACCTTC. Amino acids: CASRELGSRDYGYTF.

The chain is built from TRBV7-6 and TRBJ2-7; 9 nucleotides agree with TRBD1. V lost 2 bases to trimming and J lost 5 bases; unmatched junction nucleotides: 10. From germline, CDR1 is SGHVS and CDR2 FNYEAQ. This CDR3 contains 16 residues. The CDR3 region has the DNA TGTGCCAGCAGCTTAAAGACGGGACAGGGCCCTAACGAGCAGTACGTC. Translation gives CASSLKTGQGPNEQYV.

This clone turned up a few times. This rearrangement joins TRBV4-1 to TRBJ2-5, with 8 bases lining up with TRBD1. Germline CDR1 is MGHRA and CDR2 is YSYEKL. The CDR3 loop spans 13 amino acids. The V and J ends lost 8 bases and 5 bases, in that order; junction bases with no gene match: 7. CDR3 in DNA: TGCGCCAGCGCAGGGGGCTTTGAGGAGACCCAGTACTTC. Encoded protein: CASAGGFEETQYF.

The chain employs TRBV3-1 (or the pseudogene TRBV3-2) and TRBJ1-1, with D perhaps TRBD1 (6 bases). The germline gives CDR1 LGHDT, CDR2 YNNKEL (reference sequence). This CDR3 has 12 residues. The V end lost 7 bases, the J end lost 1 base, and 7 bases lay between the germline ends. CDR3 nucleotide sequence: TGTGCCAGCAAACAGGGGAACACTGAAGCTTTCTTT. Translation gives CASKQGNTEAFF.